Listed below are T cell receptor beta chains from one sample, sequenced in a study of long-term antiretroviral therapy in people with HIV. Assay: immunoSEQ multiplex PCR; the TCRdb copy retains only in-frame clones and omits some. In the table there are fewer than 25,000 clones, 87% of which are singletons. The sequences come from unsorted PBMCs, collected 1.8 years before starting antiretroviral therapy. The receptors were gathered from a man in his fifties with HIV. The CDR3 runs from the conserved cysteine through the conserved F or W. D genes are given only for firm matches. Clone size is not always given. Where it is, it says once, few, many or a class for expanded clones.

clone_size j_call cdr3_length d_call v_call cdr3_nt cdr3_aa
once TRBJ2-7 15 - TRBV10-3 TGTGCCATCGGGGCCTCTACGGACCGCTCCTACGAGCAGTACTTC CAIGASTDRSYEQYF
- TRBJ2-2 14 - TRBV11-3 TGTGCCAGCAGCTGGCGGCAGGGCGACGGGGAGCTGTTTTTT CASSWRQGDGELFF
once TRBJ1-1 15 - TRBV5-1 TGCGCCAGCAGCCCGTACTTGAGTCGTAGCACTGAAGCTTTCTTT CASSPYLSRSTEAFF
- TRBJ1-6 14 TRBD1 TRBV5-1 TGCGCCAGCAGCGAGGACAGGGGTAATTCACCCCTCCACTTT CASSEDRGNSPLHF
- TRBJ1-2 11 - TRBV5-6 TGTGCCAGCAGTCAAATAGGGGACTCAGCCTTC CASSQIGDSAF
- TRBJ2-7 12 - TRBV6-5 TGTGCCAGTGGGGGGGCTTTCTACGAGCAGTACTTC CASGGAFYEQYF
- TRBJ2-1 14 - TRBV5-1 TGCGCCAGCAGCTTAGTCCTCCCACCGGCCGAGCAGTTCTTC CASSLVLPPAEQFF
- TRBJ2-2 14 - TRBV5-4 TGTGCCAGCAGCTTGGTTCAGGGAACCGGGGAGCTGTTTTTT CASSLVQGTGELFF
- TRBJ2-7 15 - TRBV7-3 TGTGCCAGCAGCCTAAGGACAGTCGAAAACTACGAGCAGTACTTC CASSLRTVENYEQYF
- TRBJ1-5 15 - TRBV5-1 TGCGCCAGCAGCTTGGATCCAGGGCTAAATCAGCCCCAGCATTTT CASSLDPGLNQPQHF
- TRBJ1-2 13 - TRBV19 TGTGCCAGTAGCCCCCGGAACAGCGGTGGCTACACCTTC CASSPRNSGGYTF
- TRBJ2-7 14 TRBD2 TRBV9 TGTGCCAGCAGCCCTCGGGACTACATAAACGAGCAGTACTTC CASSPRDYINEQYF
few TRBJ2-7 15 TRBD2 TRBV7-6 TGTGCCAGCAGCTTAGGGGGGACTAGCGGAAGAGAGCAGTACTTC CASSLGGTSGREQYF
- TRBJ2-7 15 TRBD1 TRBV27 TGTGCCAGCAGTTTTGGTGGACAGGGGCAATACGAGCAGTACTTC CASSFGGQGQYEQYF
- TRBJ2-3 16 TRBD2 TRBV10-3 TGTGCCATCAGTGAGTTGCGGGAGGGCCGGGCAGATACGCAGTATTTT CAISELREGRADTQYF
- TRBJ2-7 15 - TRBV5-5 TGTGCCAGCAGCTTCTCCGGGTTAGGGCGGGAAGAGCAGTACTTC CASSFSGLGREEQYF
- TRBJ2-1 15 - TRBV5-1 TGCGCCAGCAGCTTGGAACACCCCTCCTACAATGAGCAGTTCTTC CASSLEHPSYNEQFF
once TRBJ2-1 14 - TRBV11-3 TGTGCCAGCAGCTTAGATGGACTCTACAATGAGCAGTTCTTC CASSLDGLYNEQFF
- TRBJ2-6 16 - TRBV6-1 TGTGCCAGCAGTGCTTCATGGAGCTCTGGGGCCAACGTCCTGACTTTC CASSASWSSGANVLTF
- TRBJ1-5 17 TRBD1 TRBV7-9 TGTGCCAGCAGCTTGGGGACAGGGGATTGGAGGTATCAGCCCCAGCATTTT CASSLGTGDWRYQPQHF
once TRBJ1-5 14 - TRBV6-1 TGTGCCAGCAACCCGTTAGGGAGCAATCAGCCCCAGCATTTT CASNPLGSNQPQHF
- TRBJ2-1 18 - TRBV5-1 TGCGCCAGCAGCTACTTAAGGGGTAGCGGATCCTCCTACAATGAGCAGTTCTTC CASSYLRGSGSSYNEQFF
once TRBJ1-4 16 - TRBV28 TGTGCCAGCAGTTTCGTTTCCGGGAGAGGGGTTGAAAAACTGTTTTTT CASSFVSGRGVEKLFF
- TRBJ1-1 14 - TRBV19 TGTGCCAGTGGGACCCCTAGGGGGGGCACTGAAGCTTTCTTT CASGTPRGGTEAFF
- TRBJ1-3 16 - TRBV18 TGTGCCAGCTCACCACCCTCCAGGGGCCAGGGAAACACCATATATTTT CASSPPSRGQGNTIYF
- TRBJ2-3 15 TRBD2 TRBV5-1 TGCGCCAGCAGCTCGGCGGGGGGGCTCACAGATACGCAGTATTTT CASSSAGGLTDTQYF
- TRBJ2-1 14 - TRBV4-1 TGCGCCAGCAGCCTATCCTGGACCTACAATGAGCAGTTCTTC CASSLSWTYNEQFF
- TRBJ2-3 14 - TRBV6-6 TGTGCCAGCAGCCCTGACTTCGGCACAGATACGCAGTATTTT CASSPDFGTDTQYF
- TRBJ1-5 16 TRBD1 TRBV19 TGTGCCAGTAGTGCCGGGACAGGGGGCAGAGGTCAGCCCCAGCATTTT CASSAGTGGRGQPQHF
- TRBJ1-5 14 - TRBV18 TGTGCCAGCTCACCACAGGGAAGCAATCAGCCCCAGCATTTT CASSPQGSNQPQHF
- TRBJ2-5 14 - TRBV5-6 TGTGCCAGCAGCTCCCAGGGGTACCAAGAGACCCAGTACTTC CASSSQGYQETQYF
- TRBJ2-7 14 TRBD1 TRBV6-5 TGTGCCAGCAGCTTGGGACAGGGGGCTTACGAGCAGTACTTC CASSLGQGAYEQYF
- TRBJ2-3 14 - TRBV15 TGTGCCACCAGCAGAGACCATAACACAGATACGCAGTATTTT CATSRDHNTDTQYF
- TRBJ1-4 13 - TRBV6-5 TGTGCCAGCAGTATATACATAGATGAAAAACTGTTTTTT CASSIYIDEKLFF
- TRBJ1-3 17 TRBD1 TRBV25-1 TGTGCCAGCAGTGAACCCGCGACAGGGCGCCCGGGAAACACCATATATTTT CASSEPATGRPGNTIYF
- TRBJ2-3 14 - TRBV7-3 TGTGCCAGCAGCCCCCGCGGCCCCACAGATACGCAGTATTTT CASSPRGPTDTQYF